The present T cell receptor beta chain was sequenced within a study of blood T cell repertoires in COVID-19. Background on the study: COVID-19 samples, acute and convalescent, were from the United States, Italy and Spain. T cells, B-cell-depleted T cells, or PBMCs supplied cDNA or gDNA.

This clone showed up just a few times. CDR1 KGHDR and CDR2 SFDVKD come from the germline V gene. CDR3 length equals 15 residues. V was pared by 2 bases and J by 2 bases, with 8 bases between. Per the original methods: Reference gene primer amplification in the assay estimated nucleated cell counts. Libraries were prepared by immunoSEQ multiplex PCR; TCRdb keeps only in-frame clonotypes and omits some of them. Clone size and V and J calls were adopted from that table, with D and trimming inferred from the DNA. Of 200,000 to 250,000 clones listed, roughly 86% were seen once; the top ten hold roughly 12%.

J is TRBJ2-2 and V is TRBV24-1; D possibly corresponds to TRBD2 (6 bases). Sequenced input: peripheral blood. This receptor was taken from a man older than 75 with acute or convalescent COVID-19. The chain's CDR3 is CATSDYGGNTGELFF. In nucleotides, the CDR3 is TGTGCCACCAGTGATTACGGGGGAAACACCGGGGAGCTGTTTTTT.